The clone carrying this T cell receptor (beta chain) has at least ten counts. Its antigen is unknown. One entry per CDR3 protein, called by TCRdb with MiXCR from the reads. The table has around 280,000 distinct CDR3 sequences, roughly a tenth seen once. These data originate in a study of T cell repertoires in cytomegalovirus infection. Study information: It can be stated that public TCR beta signatures indicated CMV infection as well as a matching HLA type.

Study conclusions and caveats: CMV-specific TCR beta clonotypes restricted by HLA-C dominated the ex vivo response.

The clonotype originates from a human donor in good health (CMV status not recorded). Some clones in this sample may be carry-over from other donors' samples. Sample: PBMCs.

The CDR3 here is CASSSLGRNEQFF. The CDR3 DNA is TGTGCCAGCAGCTCACTCGGTAGGAATGAGCAGTTCTTC. The chain combines TRBV7-2 with TRBJ2-1, with D uncertain. V was pared by 4 bases and J by 7 bases, with 11 bases between. The CDR3 extends over 13 amino acids. Germline-derived CDR1 and CDR2 are SGHTA and FQGNSA. Combining the CDR3 with reference TRBV7-2 and TRBJ2-1 gives the whole variable domain GAGVSQSPSNKVTEKGKDVELRCDPISGHTALYWYRQSLGQGLEFLIYFQGNSAPDKSGLPSDRFSAERTGGSVSTLTIQRTQQEDSAVYLCASSSLGRNEQFFGPGTRLTVL.